These 20 T cell receptor beta chains were all obtained from the same sample, sequenced in a study of cytomegalovirus exposure and HLA in healthy donors. The PCR was carried out with 60 Vbeta primers and 13 Jbeta primers. The table came from immunoSEQ multiplex PCR; TCRdb's copy has only in-frame clones and leaves some out. Here the sample spans 120,000 or so clones, around 76% being singletons. Material for sequencing was PBMCs. These TCRs come from a man younger than 40 in good health and CMV-seropositive.

The chain uses TRBV30 and TRBJ1-2; tentative D call: TRBD1 (6 bases). Germline V gene lookup returns CDR1 GTSNPN and CDR2 SVGIG (reference sequence). Deletions cut 5 bases from V and 5 bases from J, with 27 bases between. The CDR3 consists of 17 residues. The CDR3 loop is CAWGDTRGLIFQYGYTF. CDR3 DNA: TGTGCCTGGGGTGACACCAGGGGCCTCATCTTTCAATATGGCTACACCTTC.

This clone was seen only once. The chain has TRBV18 and TRBJ1-4; 12 nucleotides line up with TRBD1. V trimming: 2 bases; J trimming: 3 bases; junction bases outside the gene matches: 4. CDR3 size: 17 residues. Looked up from germline, CDR1 is KGHSH and CDR2 is LQKENI. This chain's CDR3 is CASSPGTGGAANEKLFF. The CDR3 region has the DNA TGTGCCAGCTCACCAGGGACAGGGGGCGCAGCTAATGAAAAACTGTTTTTT. Full variable domain (outside the CDR3, taken from reference TRBV18 and TRBJ1-4): NAGVMQNPRHLVRRRGQEARLRCSPMKGHSHVYWYRQLPEEGLKFMVYLQKENIIDESGMPKERFSAEFPKEGPSILRIQQVVRGDSAAYFCASSPGTGGAANEKLFFGSGTQLSVL.

This clone was seen a handful of times. The rearrangement uses TRBV28 and TRBJ2-1; D unresolved. CDR3 length: 13 amino acids. The germline gives CDR1 MDHEN, CDR2 SYDVKM. Trimming stripped 2 bases from V and 10 bases from J, with 12 bases between. The DNA for the CDR3 is TGTGCCAGCAGTTTAATCCCCCCTACCGAGCAGTTCTTC. Translated: CASSLIPPTEQFF. The full variable domain, its missing parts supplied by reference TRBV28 and TRBJ2-1, is DVKVTQSSRYLVKRTGEKVFLECVQDMDHENMFWYRQDPGLGLRLIYFSYDVKMKEKGDIPEGYSVSREKKERFSLILESASTNQTSMYLCASSLIPPTEQFFGPGTRLTVL.

This chain joins TRBV4-1 and TRBJ2-5; TRBD2 aligns across 8 bases. Germline V gives CDR1 MGHRA, CDR2 YSYEKL. There are 18 residues in the CDR3. J gave up 4 bases and V 0 bases, and 13 bases lay outside the gene matches. This CDR3 reads CASSQDPAGVVDRETQYF. CDR3 sequence (DNA): TGCGCCAGCAGCCAAGATCCAGCGGGGGTGGTGGATCGAGAGACCCAGTACTTC.

This clone was observed a few times. The chain employs TRBV7-9 and TRBJ2-7, with a tentative D call TRBD2 (5 bases). The CDR3 covers 15 residues. Germline assignment: CDR1 SEHNR and CDR2 FQNEAQ (reference sequence). The V gene lost 2 bases and the J gene lost 0 bases, with 11 bases spanning the gap. The CDR3 nucleotides are TGTGCCAGCAGCTTAACGGACTGGAGCTCCTACGAGCAGTACTTC. As protein: CASSLTDWSSYEQYF.

This rearrangement joins TRBV13 to TRBJ1-3; TRBD1 agrees at 10 bases. Germline V gives CDR1 PRHDT, CDR2 FYEKMQ (reference sequence). V shed 6 bases and J 8 bases; nucleotides not matched to a gene: 4. CDR3 length equals 13 residues. In DNA, the CDR3 is TGTGCCAGCAGACGGGGACAGGGGCACACCATATATTTT. It translates to CASRRGQGHTIYF.

The chain employs TRBV25-1 and TRBJ2-1, with 12 positions matching TRBD2. Looked up from germline, CDR1 is MGHDK and CDR2 is SYGVNS. There are 14 residues in the CDR3. V shed 3 bases, J shed 11 bases, and the junction held 5 bases outside the gene matches. The CDR3 DNA reads TGTGCCAGCAGTGAGGGACTAGCGGGCCTCAAGCAGTTCTTC. This codes for CASSEGLAGLKQFF.

V gene TRBV5-1 combines with J gene TRBJ1-5; the D gene is possibly TRBD1 (6 bases). Per germline, CDR1 SGHRS and CDR2 YFSETQ. This CDR3 region has 14 residues. V lost 4 bases and J 0 bases, leaving 8 bases between the germline ends. In nucleotides, the CDR3 is TGCGCCAGCAGCCCAGGGGTTAGCAATCAGCCCCAGCATTTT. Its translation is CASSPGVSNQPQHF. The variable domain in full, with the rest retrieved from reference TRBV5-1 and TRBJ1-5, is KAGVTQTPRYLIKTRGQQVTLSCSPISGHRSVSWYQQTPGQGLQFLFEYFSETQRNKGNFPGRFSGRQFSNSRSEMNVSTLELGDSALYLCASSPGVSNQPQHFGDGTRLSIL.

J is TRBJ1-2 and V is TRBV13, with a weak D call TRBD1 (6 bases). The CDR3 contains 20 residues. The ends were cut back, 5 bases at V and 6 bases at J, with 34 bases in the middle. The V gene's germline CDR1 is PRHDT and CDR2 FYEKMQ (reference sequence). As DNA, the CDR3 is TGTGCCAGCAGCCCCGATACTCCTTTAAGGGGACCCACGACAGGAGATGGCTACACCTTC. Its protein is CASSPDTPLRGPTTGDGYTF.

This chain connects TRBV6-5 to TRBJ1-6; 7 nucleotides line up with TRBD1. CDR3 length: 15 residues. The germline gives CDR1 MNHEY, CDR2 SVGAGI. Trimming at V came to 7 bases and at J to 7 bases, leaving 10 bases not matched to a gene. CDR3 DNA sequence: TGTGCCAGCATGACAGGGTCGTTAGGGAATTCACCCCTCCACTTT. It is translated as CASMTGSLGNSPLHF.

In DNA, the CDR3 is TGTGCCAGCAGCTACCCAGGTGGGGGCGAAGTAAAACTGTTTTTT. Protein: CASSYPGGGEVKLFF. The chain recombines TRBV5-6 with TRBJ1-4; a weak D match, TRBD1 (6 bases). Trimming shortened V by 3 bases and J by 10 bases, and 19 bases separated the two germline ends. Per the germline V gene, CDR1 is SGHDT and CDR2 is YYEEEE. The CDR3 spans 15 residues.

J is TRBJ1-2 and V is TRBV6-1; D unclear. CDR1 and CDR2 from the germline V gene are MNHNS and SASEGT. With 2 bases removed from V and 8 bases from J, the gap between germline ends came to 9 bases. The length of the CDR3 is 12 residues. The CDR3 nucleotides are TGTGCCAGCAGTGAACTGGAGGAAGGCTACACCTTC. Its translation is CASSELEEGYTF.

This clone qualifies as medium-sized. The chain combines TRBV19 with TRBJ2-3; 8 bases match TRBD1. CDR3 size: 14 residues. Per the germline V gene, CDR1 is LNHDA and CDR2 is SQIVND (reference sequence). J gave up 3 bases and V 5 bases, and 4 bases lay outside the gene matches. In DNA form, the CDR3 reads TGTGCCAGTAGTCAGGGGGCGCGGACAGATACGCAGTATTTT. Amino acid sequence: CASSQGARTDTQYF. Combining the CDR3 with reference TRBV19 and TRBJ2-3 gives the whole variable domain DGGITQSPKYLFRKEGQNVTLSCEQNLNHDAMYWYRQDPGQGLRLIYYSQIVNDFQKGDIAEGYSVSREKKESFPLTVTSAQKNPTAFYLCASSQGARTDTQYFGPGTRLTVL.

The gene calls are TRBV5-5 and TRBJ1-5; D gene uncertain. The CDR3 covers 17 residues. Germline lookup yields CDR1 SGHKS and CDR2 YYEKEE (reference sequence). Trimming pared 2 bases from V and 1 base from J, leaving 16 bases between. The CDR3 nucleotides are TGTGCCAGCAGCTTCGCCGTGAGCCAGGCGAGCAATCAGCCCCAGCATTTT. It specifies CASSFAVSQASNQPQHF.

This clone has more than one count but fewer than ten. This chain joins TRBV6-5 and TRBJ1-3, with D hard to call. CDR3 length: 14 residues. The germline V gene has CDR1 MNHEY and CDR2 SVGAGI. The germline V and J ends were trimmed by 6 bases and 3 bases, with 12 bases remaining between them. The CDR3 DNA is TGTGCCAGCAGAGATGTTAACGGTGGAAACACCATATATTTT. It yields the protein CASRDVNGGNTIYF.

The genes are TRBV4-2 and TRBJ1-2; no reliable D call. The CDR3 has 14 residues. The germline CDR1 and CDR2 sequences are LGHNA and YNFKEQ. V lost 0 bases and J 4 bases, leaving 9 bases between the germline ends. The CDR3 sequence: CASSQDEGSYGYTF. The DNA of the CDR3 is TGTGCCAGCAGCCAAGATGAAGGGAGCTATGGCTACACCTTC.

The genes are TRBV7-9 and TRBJ1-2; D gene unclear. The ends were cut back, 5 bases at V and 2 bases at J, with 18 bases in the middle. CDR1 is SEHNR, CDR2 FQNEAQ, per germline (reference sequence). The CDR3 consists of 16 residues. The CDR3 nucleotides read TGTGCCAGCAGCCCCCGGGGAAGGCCGATAAACTATGGCTACACCTTC. Translated, it gives CASSPRGRPINYGYTF.

This chain joins TRBV2 and TRBJ2-3; no reliable D call. This CDR3 has 15 amino acids. CDR1 and CDR2 (germline): SNHLY, FYNNEI. V lost 1 base and J lost 3, with 11 bases in between. The CDR3 loop is CASSEGQVYTDTQYF. The CDR3 DNA follows: TGTGCCAGCAGTGAAGGGCAGGTTTATACAGATACGCAGTATTTT.

The chain employs TRBV7-2 and TRBJ2-1; perhaps TRBD1 as D (7 bases). Germline CDR1 and CDR2: SGHTA and FQGNSA. V was trimmed by 5 bases and J by 7 bases, leaving 18 bases between them. This CDR3 has 15 amino acids. Here the CDR3 reads CASSGPAGQNNEQFF. CDR3 bases: TGTGCCAGCAGCGGGCCGGCGGGACAGAATAATGAGCAGTTCTTC.

The chain is built from TRBV2 and TRBJ2-1, with 15 bases aligning to TRBD2. From germline, CDR1 is SNHLY and CDR2 FYNNEI. This CDR3 is 20 amino acids long. Trimming at V came to 3 bases and at J to 0 bases, leaving 9 bases not matched to a gene. The CDR3 bases are TGTGCCAGCAGTGACCCCTTGGGACTAGCGGGGGGCCGCTCCTACAATGAGCAGTTCTTC. Amino acids: CASSDPLGLAGGRSYNEQFF.